The present T cell receptor (beta chain) was sequenced within a study of shared T cell receptors in the human thymus. This clone was counted once. Clones were sequenced by immunoSEQ multiplex PCR, and TCRdb holds only the in-frame ones, with some missing. The sample includes about 660,000 clones, around nine tenths of them seen just once. V lost 7 bases and J lost 4, with 15 bases in between. CDR1 MDHEN and CDR2 SYDVKM come from the germline V gene. This CDR3 has 14 residues. The sample also formed part of further work on human thymus T cells. In that study: Finnish infants who were healthy and having corrective surgery for congenital heart defects made up the donors. Unrelated people showed highly overlapping thymic repertoires, related research reported.

What was sequenced was thymocytes. The gene calls are TRBV28 and TRBJ2-3, with a possible D match to TRBD2 (6 bases). The TCR originated in a boy in the first two years of life with a congenital heart defect. As DNA, the CDR3 is TGTGCCAGCACCCACGGGGAGCGGGCAGATACGCAGTATTTT. It encodes CASTHGERADTQYF.